The clone carrying this TCR beta chain was recorded at least ten times. Its target is unknown. This CDR3 is built from 14 residues. The germline V and J ends were trimmed by 2 bases and 5 bases, with 12 bases remaining between them. Germline CDR1 SGHTA, CDR2 FQGNSA. The entry originates in a study of shared clonotypes between healthy human individuals. How the authors handled the data: Filtering differed since immunoSEQ provided only junctions, with no quality scores. The protocol was immunoSEQ multiplex PCR, while the TCRdb copy is restricted to in-frame clones and leaves out a portion. The V and J calls and clone size are taken from that table; D and trimming were inferred from the DNA. The sample includes 850,000 to 1,200,000 clones, about 77% of them seen just once. Study-wide results and caveats: Naive CD4 clonotype sharing across several donors was about 5%. All-four-donor shared clonotypes had higher generation probabilities than non-shared clonotypes did. Naive subsets generally exceeded memory subsets in estimated richness.

Sample: memory CD4+ T cells sorted from blood. Subset defined: CD45RA-negative fraction. The chain joins TRBV7-2 to TRBJ1-1; D ambiguous. The sequence was collected from a man aged 18 to 29 in good health. CDR3 nucleotides: TGTGCCAGCAGCTTACGATGGGGTCGAACTGAAGCTTTCTTT. Translating gives CASSLRWGRTEAFF. The variable domain in full, with the rest retrieved from reference TRBV7-2 and TRBJ1-1, is GAGVSQSPSNKVTEKGKDVELRCDPISGHTALYWYRQSLGQGLEFLIYFQGNSAPDKSGLPSDRFSAERTGGSVSTLTIQRTQQEDSAVYLCASSLRWGRTEAFFGQGTRLTVV.